What follows is one TCR beta chain and its context. No cell sorting was done before RNA was extracted from the tissue. The sample originates from a study of tumor and adjacent non-tumor tissue in lung cancer. A modified ARM-PCR protocol with three rounds of nested PCR amplified TCRbeta. A single record per CDR3 protein comes from TCRdb applying MiXCR to the multiplex PCR reads. The data contain roughly 93,000 distinct CDR3 sequences, 65% to 75% of them singletons. The sequence was collected from a man between 60 and 70 years old with non-small cell lung cancer. The sequenced sample consisted of lung tumor tissue.

CDR3 residues: CSARPQGNSYEQYF. CDR3 DNA: TGCAGTGCTAGACCCCAGGGGAACTCCTACGAGCAGTACTTC. The gene calls are TRBV20-1 and TRBJ2-7, with D maybe TRBD1 (6 bases). The germline V gene has CDR1 DFQATT and CDR2 SNEGSKA (reference sequence). CDR3 length: 14 amino acids. Trimming removed 2 bases from V and 0 bases from J, with 11 bases in between.